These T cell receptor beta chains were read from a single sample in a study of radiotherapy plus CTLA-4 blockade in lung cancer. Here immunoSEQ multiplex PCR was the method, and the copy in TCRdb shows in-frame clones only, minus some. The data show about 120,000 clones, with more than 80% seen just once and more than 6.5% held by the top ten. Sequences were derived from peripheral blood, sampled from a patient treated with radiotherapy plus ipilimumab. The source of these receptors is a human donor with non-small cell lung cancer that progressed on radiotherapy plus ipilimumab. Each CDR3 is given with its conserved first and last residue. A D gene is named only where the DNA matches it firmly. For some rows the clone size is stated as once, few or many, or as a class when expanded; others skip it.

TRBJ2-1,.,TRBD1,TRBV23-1,CASGQGPIVNEQFF,TGCGCCAGCGGACAGGGACCCATTGTGAATGAGCAGTTCTTC
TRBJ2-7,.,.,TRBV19,CASSIDARSWEQYF,TGTGCCAGTAGTATCGACGCCCGGTCGTGGGAGCAGTACTTC
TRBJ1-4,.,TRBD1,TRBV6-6,CASSNTGQFNEKLFF,TGTGCCAGCAGTAACACGGGACAGTTTAATGAAAAACTGTTTTTT
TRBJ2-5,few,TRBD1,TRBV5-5,CASSLTGQKETQYF,TGTGCCAGCAGCTTAACGGGACAGAAAGAGACCCAGTACTTC
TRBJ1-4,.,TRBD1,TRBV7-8,CASMPRDRGWSNEKLFF,TGTGCCAGCATGCCCCGGGACAGGGGCTGGTCTAATGAAAAACTGTTTTTT
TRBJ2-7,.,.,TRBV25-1,CASSVIHEQYF,TGTGCCAGCAGTGTTATACACGAGCAGTACTTC
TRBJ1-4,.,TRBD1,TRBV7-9,CASSYRQGGGTGSEKLFF,TGTGCCAGCAGCTACCGACAGGGGGGCGGAACTGGGAGTGAAAAACTGTTTTTT
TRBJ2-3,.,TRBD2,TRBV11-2,CASSFGGSSYTQYF,TGTGCCAGCAGCTTCGGCGGGAGTAGTTATACGCAGTATTTT
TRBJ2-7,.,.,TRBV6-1,CASSESLVREQCF,TGTGCCAGCAGTGAATCACTAGTCCGCGAGCAGTGCTTC
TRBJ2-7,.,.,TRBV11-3,CASSWARPSPEQYF,TGTGCCAGCAGCTGGGCTAGACCTTCGCCCGAGCAGTACTTC
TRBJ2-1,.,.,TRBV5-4,CASSSGSGEQFF,TGTGCCAGCAGCTCCGGTAGTGGTGAGCAGTTCTTC
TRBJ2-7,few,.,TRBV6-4,CASSLYTGSYEQYF,TGTGCCAGCAGTCTCTATACAGGGTCCTACGAGCAGTACTTC
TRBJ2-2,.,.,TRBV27,CASSLTDNTGELFF,TGTGCCAGCAGTTTAACGGATAACACCGGGGAGCTGTTTTTT
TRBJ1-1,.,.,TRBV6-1,CASSLIRGTEAFF,TGTGCCAGCAGCCTGATCAGGGGCACTGAAGCTTTCTTT
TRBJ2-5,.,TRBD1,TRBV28,CASSLSDRGAETQYF,TGTGCCAGCAGTTTATCGGACAGGGGCGCAGAGACCCAGTACTTC
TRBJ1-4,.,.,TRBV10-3,CATAGDSHEKLFF,TGTGCCACCGCCGGAGACAGCCATGAAAAACTGTTTTTT
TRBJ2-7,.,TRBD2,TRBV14,CASSQVGAGGVEQYF,TGTGCCAGCAGCCAAGTTGGAGCGGGAGGGGTCGAGCAGTACTTC